The 10 T cell receptor beta chains listed next were all sequenced from one sample in a study of cytomegalovirus exposure and HLA in healthy donors. Primers: 60 Vbeta forward and 13 Jbeta reverse. Sequenced by immunoSEQ multiplex PCR; TCRdb stores in-frame clones only, minus some. Its table records around 190,000 clones. Sequencing used PBMCs. All receptors come from a woman in her twenties or thirties in good health and CMV-seropositive.

J is TRBJ1-2 and V is TRBV19, with 8 positions matching TRBD1. V was clipped by 5 bases and J by 4 bases; unmatched bases: 3. This CDR3 is 13 amino acids long. Looked up from germline, CDR1 is LNHDA and CDR2 is SQIVND (reference sequence). In DNA form, the CDR3 reads TGTGCCAGTAGTCCTGACAGGGGCTATGGCTACACCTTC. The encoded protein is CASSPDRGYGYTF.

Turning to this clone: At one of its ends the junction is not consistent with the germline gene, which may arise from a read error. The chain has TRBV6-1 and TRBJ2-5; perhaps TRBD2 as D (6 bases). The CDR3 contains 14 residues. Germline V gives CDR1 MNHNS, CDR2 SASEGT. The CDR3 DNA sequence: TGTGCCAGCCGGATTAGCGGCTTCCAAGAGGCCCAGTACTTC. Its protein product is CASRISGFQEAQYF.

The chain combines TRBV6-6 with TRBJ2-2, with D possibly being TRBD2 (5 bases). The CDR3 is 16 residues long. The V gene's germline CDR1 is MNHNY and CDR2 SVGAGI (reference sequence). Trimming removed 0 bases at V and 7 bases at J, with 15 bases between. CDR3: CASSYSIGEYGGELFF. CDR3 nucleotides: TGTGCCAGCAGTTACTCGATCGGGGAGTATGGCGGGGAGCTGTTTTTT.

The chain couples TRBV2 to TRBJ1-4, with 11 bases that match TRBD1. CDR1 is SNHLY, CDR2 FYNNEI, per germline. Trimming removed 8 bases from V and 7 bases from J; junction bases left unmatched: 6. This CDR3 comprises 14 residues. This chain's CDR3 is CASSWDRGAEKLFF. The CDR3, as DNA: TGTGCCAGCTCTTGGGACAGGGGGGCTGAAAAACTGTTTTTT.

The CDR3 loop is CASSLRDRGAEQYF. The CDR3 DNA is TGTGCCAGCAGCCTACGGGACAGGGGAGCCGAGCAGTACTTC. The J gene is TRBJ2-7, the V gene TRBV9; 10 nucleotides agree with TRBD1. CDR1 SGDLS and CDR2 YYNGEE come from the germline V gene. This CDR3 contains 14 residues. The V and J ends lost 4 bases and 6 bases, in that order; junction bases with no gene match: 7.

The J gene is TRBJ2-6, the V gene TRBV30; 7 bases match TRBD1. There are 17 residues in the CDR3. With V trimmed by 1 base and J by 12 bases, 18 bases remained unmatched. Germline loops: CDR1 GTSNPN, CDR2 SVGIG (reference sequence). CDR3 amino acids: CAWSEYPRQGPSSVLTF. The CDR3 nucleotides are TGTGCCTGGAGTGAGTACCCCCGACAGGGTCCCTCTTCCGTCCTGACTTTC.

The genes are TRBV19 and TRBJ1-4; no reliable D call. The CDR3 is 14 amino acids. Germline values: CDR1 LNHDA, CDR2 SQIVND (reference sequence). Trimming stripped 7 bases from V and 5 bases from J, with 14 bases between. CDR3 in amino acids: CASTRYSKNEKLFF. CDR3 nucleotides: TGTGCCAGTACAAGATACAGTAAAAATGAAAAACTGTTTTTT.

The V call is TRBV6-5, the J call TRBJ2-7, with 7 bases identical to TRBD1. The CDR3 length is 15 residues. Germline V gene data show CDR1 as MNHEY and CDR2 as SVGAGI. The junction had 11 bases not matched to a gene; V was cut back by 6 bases and J by 3 bases. CDR3 coding DNA: TGTGCCAGCAGCCACCGGGACAGATTCGGCTACGAGCAGTACTTC. It translates to CASSHRDRFGYEQYF.

The chain carries TRBV19 and TRBJ1-2; D is uncertain. The CDR3 spans 13 residues. Trimming took 3 bases from V and 4 from J, leaving 9 bases between them. CDR1 is LNHDA, CDR2 SQIVND, per germline (reference sequence). DNA of the CDR3: TGTGCCAGTAGTATGGGAGGAGTCTATGGCTACACCTTC. Its translation: CASSMGGVYGYTF.

This chain connects TRBV28 to TRBJ2-7; D perhaps matches TRBD1 (6 bases). The CDR3 extends over 13 amino acids. Germline CDR1 reads MDHEN; CDR2 reads SYDVKM. V gave up 8 bases and J gave up 5 bases, with 16 bases separating them. This CDR3 is CASALAGVNEQYF. The CDR3 DNA follows: TGTGCCAGCGCCCTGGCAGGGGTCAACGAGCAGTACTTC.